The entry that follows covers one T cell receptor (beta chain) sequence. This record belongs to a study of blood T cell repertoires in COVID-19. Across the study: Both acute and convalescent COVID-19 samples were obtained from the United States, Italy and Spain.

Germline V CDR1 and CDR2: ENHRY, SYGVKD. The V gene end was trimmed by 6 bases and the J gene end by 8 bases; junction bases not matched to a gene: 9. The CDR3 totals 14 residues. In the original workflow: Reference gene primer amplification yielded estimated nucleated cell counts. Profiled with immunoSEQ multiplex PCR; TCRdb holds only in-frame clones, not every one. The DNA gave D and trimming, while V, J and clone size come from that table. The repertoire includes roughly 73,000 clones, around 87% of them detected once, and 25% to 30% sits in the top ten. The J gene is TRBJ2-1, the V gene TRBV10-3, with TRBD1 matching over 8 bases. The clonotype comes from a woman of 80 years or more with active or convalescent COVID-19. The specimen sequenced was peripheral blood. Written as DNA, the CDR3 is TGTGCCATCAGGCCGGACAGGGCGGGTGATGAGCAGTTCTTC. Translation: CAIRPDRAGDEQFF.